The 5 T cell receptor beta chains listed next were all sequenced from one sample in a study of human T cells and chemical hapten exposure. Each CDR3 protein gets one entry after TCRdb re-called the RACE reads with MiXCR. The table lists around 300,000 distinct CDR3 sequences, just under 8% of them singletons. Noted time point: pre-sensitization, week 0. The treatment is: therapeutic diphenylcyclopropenone sensitization with weekly scalp DPC. Sequencing used whole blood, obtained in connection with sensitization to the hapten diphenylcyclopropenone (DPC). The source is a man younger than 30 with alopecia areata. Some clones in this sample may be carry-over from other donors' samples.

This clonotype came up many times. The chain has TRBV5-6 and TRBJ1-2; D perhaps matches TRBD1 (6 bases). CDR1 SGHDT and CDR2 YYEEEE come from the germline V gene. There are 15 residues in the CDR3. The ends were cut back, 0 bases at V and 3 bases at J, with 12 bases in the middle. As DNA, the CDR3 is TGTGCCAGCAGCTTGGCCAACAGGGACCACTATGGCTACACCTTC. It codes for CASSLANRDHYGYTF.

The chain couples TRBV7-3 to TRBJ1-1; D uncertain. Germline V gene data show CDR1 as SGHTA and CDR2 as FQGTGA. Deletions cut 11 bases from V and 8 bases from J, with 9 bases between. The CDR3 is 9 residues long. In DNA form, the CDR3 reads TGTGCCGGCCACTCAGAAGCTTTCTTT. This encodes CAGHSEAFF.

This clonotype was counted between two and nine times. The CDR3 DNA sequence: TGTGCCAGCAGTAACCCTCAGGGATCGCAGCATTTT. Amino acids: CASSNPQGSQHF. The chain joins TRBV6-2 or TRBV6-3 to TRBJ1-5; possible D gene TRBD1, 5 bases. Germline CDR1 MNHEY, CDR2 SVGEGT. The CDR3 consists of 12 residues. Trimming shortened V by 5 bases and J by 13 bases, and 15 bases separated the two germline ends.

The chain links TRBV12-3 or TRBV12-4 to TRBJ1-5; TRBD1 is a possible D gene (6 bases). The V and J ends lost 2 bases and 4 bases respectively, with 12 bases between them. The CDR3 contains 15 residues. This CDR3 reads CASSLISGTNQPQHF. The DNA of the CDR3 is TGTGCCAGCAGTTTAATTTCCGGGACAAATCAGCCCCAGCATTTT.

The rearrangement uses TRBV10-3 and TRBJ2-5, with 9 bases matching TRBD1. Germline V lookup: CDR1 ENHRY, CDR2 SYGVKD. With 3 bases clipped from V and 3 bases from J, the junction kept 8 bases outside the gene matches. The length of the CDR3 is 16 residues. CDR3 loop: CAISDQGQGRKETQYF. In nucleotides, the CDR3 is TGTGCCATCAGTGACCAGGGACAGGGTCGGAAAGAGACCCAGTACTTC.